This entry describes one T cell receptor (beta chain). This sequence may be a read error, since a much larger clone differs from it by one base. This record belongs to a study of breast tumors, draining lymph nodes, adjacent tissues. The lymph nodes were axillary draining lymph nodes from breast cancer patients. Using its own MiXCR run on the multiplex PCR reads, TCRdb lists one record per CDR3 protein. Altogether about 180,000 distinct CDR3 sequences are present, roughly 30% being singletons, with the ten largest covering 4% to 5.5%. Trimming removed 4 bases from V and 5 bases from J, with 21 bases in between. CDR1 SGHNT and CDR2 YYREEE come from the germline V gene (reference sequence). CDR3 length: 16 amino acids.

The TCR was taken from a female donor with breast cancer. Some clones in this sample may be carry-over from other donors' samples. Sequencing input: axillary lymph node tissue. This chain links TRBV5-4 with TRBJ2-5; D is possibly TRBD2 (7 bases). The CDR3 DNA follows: TGTGCCAGCAGCCCGGCGTCCGCGGGGGCGGGGGAGACCCAGTACTTC. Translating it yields CASSPASAGAGETQYF.